The 26 T cell receptor beta chains reported below all come from one sample, sequenced in a study of cytomegalovirus exposure and HLA in healthy donors. Amplification used 60 Vbeta primers and 13 Jbeta primers. The repertoire was sequenced with immunoSEQ multiplex PCR; TCRdb's copy has only in-frame clones and lacks some. The data hold some 170,000 clones, with roughly four fifths observed a single time. Sequences were obtained from PBMCs. Source of these receptors: a woman between 35 and 50 years old in good health and CMV-seronegative.

In its sample, this clone was seen a few times. The V gene is TRBV2, the J gene TRBJ2-2; TRBD2 agrees at 7 bases. J lost 5 bases, V lost 4 bases, and 7 bases had no gene match. The CDR3 spans 15 residues. The germline V gene has CDR1 SNHLY and CDR2 FYNNEI. CDR3 in DNA: TGTGCCAGCAGTGTCGGACTAGAGGGGACCGGGGAGCTGTTTTTT. This codes for CASSVGLEGTGELFF.

This rearrangement joins TRBV28 to TRBJ1-2, with a weak D call TRBD1 (6 bases). The CDR3 consists of 11 residues. Germline V gene data show CDR1 as MDHEN and CDR2 as SYDVKM. Deletions cut 7 bases from V and 3 bases from J, with 6 bases between. This CDR3 is CASTGDYGYTF. As DNA, the CDR3 is TGTGCCAGCACAGGGGACTATGGCTACACCTTC.

Written as DNA, the CDR3 is TGTGCCTGGAGTGCCACTGGACTAGCGTTCGGCACAGATACGCAGTATTTT. Amino acid sequence: CAWSATGLAFGTDTQYF. The gene calls are TRBV30 and TRBJ2-3, with 9 bases that match TRBD2. J was trimmed by 1 base and V by 1 base; bases with no gene match: 9. This CDR3 is 17 amino acids long. Germline V CDR1 and CDR2: GTSNPN, SVGIG (reference sequence).

The chain has TRBV7-9 and TRBJ2-7, with a tentative D call TRBD2 (6 bases). V was clipped by 0 bases and J by 6 bases, with 12 bases between them. This CDR3 region has 14 residues. The germline V gene has CDR1 SEHNR and CDR2 FQNEAQ (reference sequence). The CDR3 loop reads CASSLAGTRLEQYF. The DNA of the CDR3 is TGTGCCAGCAGCTTAGCGGGGACTCGCCTCGAGCAGTACTTC.

The rearrangement joins TRBV19 to TRBJ2-1; possibly TRBD2 for D (6 bases). The V end lost 8 bases, the J end lost 4 bases, and 18 bases lay between the germline ends. This CDR3 is 15 amino acids long. The germline V gene has CDR1 LNHDA and CDR2 SQIVND (reference sequence). DNA of the CDR3: TGTGCCAGTCATTTCGGGGGACCGGGGTACAATGAGCAGTTCTTC. Translating it yields CASHFGGPGYNEQFF.

The V gene is TRBV27, the J gene TRBJ2-6; tentatively, D is TRBD2 (5 bases). Germline assignment: CDR1 MNHEY and CDR2 SMNVEV (reference sequence). The CDR3 runs 19 residues. The V end was cut by 3 bases, the J end by 0 bases, with 18 bases between. The CDR3 DNA sequence: TGTGCCAGCAGTTTTGGGGTGGAGCGGACCTCCTCTGGGGCCAACGTCCTGACTTTC. Translation gives CASSFGVERTSSGANVLTF.

The V gene is TRBV30, the J gene TRBJ2-7; 8 bases fit TRBD1. The CDR3 spans 14 residues. After removal of 5 bases from V and 2 bases from J, the junction contained 8 bases not matched to a gene. Germline CDR1 reads GTSNPN; CDR2 reads SVGIG (reference sequence). The CDR3 loop reads CAWGSDRAPYEQYF. The CDR3 DNA sequence: TGTGCCTGGGGCTCGGACAGGGCTCCCTACGAGCAGTACTTC. Together with reference TRBV30 and TRBJ2-7, the CDR3 gives the full variable domain: SQTIHQWPATLVQPVGSPLSLECTVEGTSNPNLYWYRQAAGRGLQLLFYSVGIGQISSEVPQNLSASRPQDRQFILSSKKLLLSDSGFYLCAWGSDRAPYEQYFGPGTRLTVT.

This clone was recorded a few times. This chain links TRBV30 with TRBJ1-1; the D gene is possibly TRBD1 (6 bases). The CDR3 totals 12 residues. Germline V CDR1 and CDR2: GTSNPN, SVGIG (reference sequence). Between the trimmed V and J ends, which lost 4 bases and 5 bases, there was a span of 11 bases. The CDR3 nucleotides read TGTGCCTGGAAAACAGGGATAACTGAAGCTTTCTTT. Its protein is CAWKTGITEAFF. Full variable domain (outside the CDR3, taken from reference TRBV30 and TRBJ1-1): SQTIHQWPATLVQPVGSPLSLECTVEGTSNPNLYWYRQAAGRGLQLLFYSVGIGQISSEVPQNLSASRPQDRQFILSSKKLLLSDSGFYLCAWKTGITEAFFGQGTRLTVV.

J is TRBJ2-7 and V is TRBV27, with 10 bases that match TRBD1. Germline CDR1 and CDR2: MNHEY and SMNVEV (reference sequence). The length of the CDR3 is 14 residues. Trimming took 5 bases from V and 7 from J; bases not matched to a gene: 8. This chain's CDR3 is CASSMTGGSWEQYF. CDR3 bases: TGTGCCAGCAGTATGACAGGGGGCTCGTGGGAGCAGTACTTC.

This chain connects TRBV28 to TRBJ1-4, with D tentatively TRBD1 (5 bases). V lost 8 bases to trimming and J lost 5 bases, with 12 bases between them. Per germline, CDR1 MDHEN and CDR2 SYDVKM. The CDR3 runs to 13 residues. Here the CDR3 DNA reads TGTGCCAGCCTCGACAGAGCCAATGAAAAACTGTTTTTT. Translating it yields CASLDRANEKLFF.

The genes are TRBV19 and TRBJ1-1, with TRBD1 identical over 7 bases. This CDR3 is built from 13 residues. Looked up from germline, CDR1 is LNHDA and CDR2 is SQIVND (reference sequence). The V gene end was trimmed by 5 bases and the J gene end by 3 bases; junction bases not matched to a gene: 3. CDR3 DNA: TGTGCCAGTAGTCTAACAGGGGACACTGAAGCTTTCTTT. It yields the protein CASSLTGDTEAFF.

This clone was detected a few times. The genes are TRBV7-6 and TRBJ2-1; 13 nucleotides line up with TRBD2. This CDR3 has 16 residues. The germline V gene encodes CDR1 SGHVS and CDR2 FNYEAQ. Trimming cost V 4 bases and J 4 bases; bases outside gene matches: 4. CDR3 nucleotides: TGTGCCAGCAGCTCGTTGACTAGCGGGGGGTACAATGAGCAGTTCTTC. This translates into CASSSLTSGGYNEQFF.

This chain links TRBV6-6 with TRBJ1-5, with a tentative D call TRBD1 (6 bases). The CDR3 extends over 16 amino acids. Germline CDR1 MNHNY, CDR2 SVGAGI (reference sequence). Trimming removed 0 bases at V and 0 bases at J, with 9 bases between. CDR3: CASSYSGQISNQPQHF. The CDR3 nucleotides read TGTGCCAGCAGTTACTCCGGACAGATTAGCAATCAGCCCCAGCATTTT.

The J gene is TRBJ1-1, the V gene TRBV5-4; D call uncertain. From germline, CDR1 is SGHNT and CDR2 YYREEE (reference sequence). The CDR3 has 12 amino acids. V was cut by 4 bases and J by 7 bases, with 11 bases left in between. The CDR3 nucleotides are TGTGCCAGCAGCCCGGATTCGGGTGAAGCTTTCTTT. It translates to CASSPDSGEAFF. The variable domain in full, with the rest retrieved from reference TRBV5-4 and TRBJ1-1, is ETGVTQSPTHLIKTRGQQVTLRCSSQSGHNTVSWYQQALGQGPQFIFQYYREEENGRGNFPPRFSGLQFPNYSSELNVNALELDDSALYLCASSPDSGEAFFGQGTRLTVV.

CDR3 bases: TGTGCCAGCAGCTTAGCGGGAGAGTATGGCGGGGAGCTGTTTTTT. This translates into CASSLAGEYGGELFF. The chain employs TRBV6-5 and TRBJ2-2, with 9 bases fitting TRBD2. The V segment lost 6 bases and the J segment 7 bases; nucleotides outside the gene matches: 9. Germline CDR1 is MNHEY and CDR2 is SVGAGI. The CDR3 contains 15 residues.

Here the CDR3 DNA reads TGTGCCAGCAGTTTATACCCCCCGAATCCTTCGGACACCGGGGAGCTGTTTTTT. Protein: CASSLYPPNPSDTGELFF. This rearrangement joins TRBV28 to TRBJ2-2; no clear D gene. V was cut by 1 base and J by 3 bases, with 18 bases left in between. Germline V CDR1 and CDR2: MDHEN, SYDVKM. This CDR3 contains 18 residues.

The V and J genes are TRBV7-9 and TRBJ1-2, with D tentatively TRBD1 (5 bases). V was shortened by 5 bases and J by 6 bases, with 16 bases between the two germline ends. Germline V lookup: CDR1 SEHNR, CDR2 FQNEAQ (reference sequence). The CDR3 is made up of 14 amino acids. The CDR3, as DNA: TGTGCCAGCAGCCGAGCGGGGGGGGAGGATGGCTACACCTTC. Translated, it gives CASSRAGGEDGYTF.

The count of this clone is one. The gene calls are TRBV14 and TRBJ2-3; no clear D. V dropped 1 base and J dropped 5 bases, with 7 bases sitting between them. CDR1 is SGHDN, CDR2 FVKESK, per germline. The CDR3 contains 13 residues. The CDR3 bases are TGTGCCAGCAGCCAAGGAGGTGGAGATACGCAGTATTTT. Translated: CASSQGGGDTQYF. Full variable domain (remainder filled in from reference TRBV14 and TRBJ2-3): EAGVTQFPSHSVIEKGQTVTLRCDPISGHDNLYWYRRVMGKEIKFLLHFVKESKQDESGMPNNRFLAERTGGTYSTLKVQPAELEDSGVYFCASSQGGGDTQYFGPGTRLTVL.

This chain connects TRBV2 to TRBJ2-5, with D hard to call. This CDR3 has 14 residues. Trimming shortened V by 6 bases and J by 2 bases, and 13 bases separated the two germline ends. Germline CDR1 is SNHLY and CDR2 is FYNNEI. The DNA for the CDR3 is TGTGCCAGCAGCCCCGACACGGTTCAAGAGACCCAGTACTTC. The encoded protein is CASSPDTVQETQYF.

The rearrangement links TRBV9 to TRBJ2-7, with 9 positions matching TRBD2. The V and J ends lost 4 bases and 5 bases, in that order; junction bases with no gene match: 10. This CDR3 has 15 residues. Germline V gives CDR1 SGDLS, CDR2 YYNGEE. In nucleotides, the CDR3 is TGTGCCAGCAGCCTTTCCCTAGCGGGACCACACGAGCAGTACTTC. Translated, it gives CASSLSLAGPHEQYF.

The V gene is TRBV5-1, the J gene TRBJ2-5; D may be TRBD2 (6 bases). Germline V lookup: CDR1 SGHRS, CDR2 YFSETQ. V dropped 0 bases and J dropped 4 bases, with 10 bases sitting between them. The CDR3 extends over 14 amino acids. In nucleotides, the CDR3 is TGCGCCAGCAGCTTGGGGAGGGCCGGAGAGACCCAGTACTTC. It specifies CASSLGRAGETQYF.

This chain connects TRBV2 to TRBJ2-2; TRBD2 aligns across 10 bases. Unmatched junction bases numbered 0, after V lost 4 bases and J lost 1 base. Per germline, CDR1 SNHLY and CDR2 FYNNEI. This CDR3 has 15 amino acids. CDR3 sequence reads: CASSGTSGNTGELFF. The CDR3 DNA is TGTGCCAGCAGTGGGACTAGCGGGAACACCGGGGAGCTGTTTTTT. Complete variable domain (other parts from reference TRBV2 and TRBJ2-2): EPEVTQTPSHQVTQMGQEVILRCVPISNHLYFYWYRQILGQKVEFLVSFYNNEISEKSEIFDDQFSVERPDGSNFTLKIRSTKLEDSAMYFCASSGTSGNTGELFFGEGSRLTVL.

This rearrangement joins TRBV7-9 to TRBJ2-1; 8 bases fit TRBD1. V shed 1 base and J 5 bases; nucleotides not matched to a gene: 7. The CDR3 runs to 16 residues. From germline, CDR1 is SEHNR and CDR2 FQNEAQ (reference sequence). CDR3 coding DNA: TGTGCCAGCAGCTTAGAAGGGACAGGTAATCACAATGAGCAGTTCTTC. Translation gives CASSLEGTGNHNEQFF.

V usage is TRBV7-8 and J usage is TRBJ2-1; 10 bases are a match to TRBD2. Germline V gene sequence: CDR1 SGHVS, CDR2 FQNEAQ. This CDR3 region has 16 residues. Trimming took 1 base from V and 6 from J; bases not matched to a gene: 6. The CDR3 spells CASSLVASGSFNEQFF. CDR3 nucleotide sequence: TGTGCCAGCAGCTTAGTCGCTAGCGGGAGCTTCAATGAGCAGTTCTTC.

The rearrangement joins TRBV28 to TRBJ2-5; D call uncertain. The CDR3 sequence is 12 residues long. The germline V gene has CDR1 MDHEN and CDR2 SYDVKM. Trimming left V 7 bases short and J 2 bases short, with 8 bases between. CDR3 amino acids: CASKSTQETQYF. The CDR3 DNA sequence: TGTGCCAGCAAATCTACTCAAGAGACCCAGTACTTC. Full variable domain (outside the CDR3, taken from reference TRBV28 and TRBJ2-5): DVKVTQSSRYLVKRTGEKVFLECVQDMDHENMFWYRQDPGLGLRLIYFSYDVKMKEKGDIPEGYSVSREKKERFSLILESASTNQTSMYLCASKSTQETQYFGPGTRLLVL.

This chain uses TRBV7-9 with TRBJ2-7; D unresolved. Germline lookup yields CDR1 SEHNR and CDR2 FQNEAQ (reference sequence). The CDR3 totals 14 residues. Trimming shortened V by 6 bases and J by 2 bases, and 14 bases separated the two germline ends. In DNA form, the CDR3 reads TGTGCCAGCAGGGCAGGCTCAGGCACCTACGAGCAGTACTTC. Translated: CASRAGSGTYEQYF. The full variable domain, its missing parts supplied by reference TRBV7-9 and TRBJ2-7, is DTGVSQNPRHKITKRGQNVTFRCDPISEHNRLYWYRQTLGQGPEFLTYFQNEAQLEKSRLLSDRFSAERPKGSFSTLEIQRTEQGDSAMYLCASRAGSGTYEQYFGPGTRLTVT.